These 30 T cell receptor beta chains originate from one sample sequenced in a study of T-cell reconstitution after alpha-beta-depleted transplantation in children. Using unique molecular identifiers, the investigators prepared the TCRbeta library. TCRdb re-called the PCR reads through MiXCR, storing one row per CDR3 protein. The table includes around 130,000 distinct CDR3 sequences, 8.5% to 10% detected once. The input for sequencing was PBMCs, mostly from graft donor cells, taken 180 days after TCRalphabeta/CD19-depleted stem cell transplant. All receptors come from a girl in the first two years of life who had a stem cell transplant for combined immunodeficiency, so the T cells may come from the graft donor.

This clonotype has a count of ten or more. The J gene is TRBJ1-1, the V gene TRBV28, with 8 bases fitting TRBD1. After removal of 6 bases from V and 1 base from J, the junction contained 10 bases not matched to a gene. The germline CDR1 and CDR2 sequences are MDHEN and SYDVKM. This CDR3 has 16 amino acids. CDR3 coding DNA: TGTGCCAGCAGACTCCCCGGACAGGGCTGGAACACTGAAGCTTTCTTT. It codes for CASRLPGQGWNTEAFF.

The sample holds a few counts of this clonotype. The V and J genes are TRBV4-3 and TRBJ2-6, with D tentatively TRBD1 (5 bases). In germline, CDR1 is LGHNA, CDR2 YSLEER. Deletions cut 0 bases from V and 0 bases from J, with 12 bases between. CDR3 length: 18 residues. CDR3 region: CASSQDRRRGSGANVLTF. Written as DNA, the CDR3 is TGCGCCAGCAGCCAAGATCGGCGAAGGGGCTCTGGGGCCAACGTCCTGACTTTC.

This clonotype came up a few times. The junction differs from germline at one of its ends, possibly a read error. CDR3 region: CASSSGQGLEQYF. CDR3 in DNA: TGTGCTAGCAGCTCGGGACAAGGCCTCGAGCAGTACTTC. J is TRBJ2-7 and V is TRBV7-7, with TRBD1 as a possible D gene (6 bases). Germline loops: CDR1 SSHAT, CDR2 FNYEAQ (reference sequence). The CDR3 has 13 residues.

DNA for the CDR3: TGTGCCAGTAGTAGCACTAACGTCGTCGAGTTCTTC. Amino acids: CASSSTNVVEFF. The chain recombines TRBV19 with TRBJ2-1; no definite D call. Trimming pared 4 bases from V and 14 bases from J, leaving 15 bases between. This CDR3 has 12 residues. Germline V lookup: CDR1 LNHDA, CDR2 SQIVND (reference sequence).

The chain couples TRBV12-3 or TRBV12-4 to TRBJ2-7; TRBD2 matches 10 bases. The CDR3 spans 15 residues. With V trimmed by 4 bases and J by 4 bases, 7 bases remained unmatched. The CDR3 sequence is CASSSLTSGFYEQYF. CDR3 sequence (DNA): TGTGCCAGCAGTTCCTTGACTAGCGGGTTTTACGAGCAGTACTTC.

This clonotype appeared a few times. This chain uses TRBV6-5 with TRBJ2-7; D possibly uses TRBD1 or TRBD2 (5 bases each). CDR1 MNHEY and CDR2 SVGAGI come from the germline V gene. V was cut by 5 bases and J by 3 bases, with 11 bases left in between. The CDR3 is made up of 13 amino acids. This CDR3 is CASSRGRIYEQYF. CDR3 DNA: TGTGCCAGCAGTCGGGGACGGATCTACGAGCAGTACTTC.

In the case of this clonotype: The junction and the germline gene differ at one end; a read error may be behind it. The CDR3 here is CASSRSTGGWNMQYF. The DNA for the CDR3 is TGCGCCAGCAGCCGATCGACAGGGGGTTGGAACATGCAGTACTTC. V usage is TRBV4-3 and J usage is TRBJ2-4; 9 positions match TRBD1. The CDR3 has 15 amino acids. Germline CDR1 and CDR2: LGHNA and YSLEER.

The rearrangement joins TRBV12-3 or TRBV12-4 to TRBJ2-2; 12 bases map to TRBD2. This CDR3 has 17 amino acids. Losses at the gene ends were 3 bases for V and 5 bases for J; bases not matched to a gene: 7. The CDR3 DNA reads TGTGCCAGCAGTTTCGGACTAGCGGGGTCGGGAACCGGGGAGCTGTTTTTT. Residues: CASSFGLAGSGTGELFF.

This clonotype has only a few counts. V usage is TRBV18 and J usage is TRBJ2-5, with D unresolved. The CDR3 runs to 14 residues. V was trimmed by 3 bases and J by 2 bases, leaving 10 bases between them. The germline CDR1 and CDR2 sequences are KGHSH and LQKENI. CDR3 protein: CASSPSPTQETQYF. The CDR3 DNA follows: TGTGCCAGCTCACCCAGCCCGACACAAGAGACCCAGTACTTC.

This clonotype came up a few times. The gene calls are TRBV20-1 and TRBJ2-7, with 12 bases identical to TRBD2. Germline trimming cut 5 bases from V and 2 bases from J; bases unmatched to any gene: 4. This CDR3 spans 14 amino acids. Germline CDR1 and CDR2: DFQATT and SNEGSKA (reference sequence). The DNA for the CDR3 is TGCAGTGCTCGACTAGCGGGGGCGACCTACGAGCAGTACTTC. This gives the protein CSARLAGATYEQYF.

V gene TRBV20-1 combines with J gene TRBJ2-7; 8 bases agree with TRBD2. In germline, CDR1 is DFQATT, CDR2 SNEGSKA (reference sequence). The CDR3 totals 16 residues. Trimming removed 0 bases from V and 2 bases from J; junction bases left unmatched: 9. The CDR3 nucleotides read TGCAGTGCTAGAGATTTGGCGGGAGGCCCCCCCTACGAGCAGTACTTC. This sequence encodes CSARDLAGGPPYEQYF.

Within the sample, this clonotype is medium-sized (0.01 to 0.1%). The chain employs TRBV5-1 and TRBJ2-3; 8 bases map to TRBD2. Germline values: CDR1 SGHRS, CDR2 YFSETQ. The CDR3 has 17 residues. J gave up 2 bases and V 4 bases, and 12 bases lay outside the gene matches. The chain's CDR3 is CASSPGILADYTDTQYF. The CDR3 nucleotides are TGCGCCAGCAGCCCCGGGATACTAGCGGACTACACAGATACGCAGTATTTT. Full variable domain (rest looked up from reference TRBV5-1 and TRBJ2-3): KAGVTQTPRYLIKTRGQQVTLSCSPISGHRSVSWYQQTPGQGLQFLFEYFSETQRNKGNFPGRFSGRQFSNSRSEMNVSTLELGDSALYLCASSPGILADYTDTQYFGPGTRLTVL.

In its sample, this clonotype was seen many times. The rearrangement uses TRBV7-3 and TRBJ2-3; TRBD1 agrees at 9 bases. V shed 0 bases and J 3 bases; nucleotides not matched to a gene: 7. This CDR3 contains 17 residues. Per germline, CDR1 SGHTA and CDR2 FQGTGA. This CDR3 reads CASSLTGTGIDTDTQYF. Here the CDR3 DNA reads TGTGCCAGCAGCTTAACGGGGACAGGGATAGATACAGATACGCAGTATTTT.

The table lists this clonotype with a count of one. The chain links TRBV6-1 to TRBJ2-1; 9 bases match TRBD2. V shed 8 bases, J shed 4 bases, and the junction held 9 bases outside the gene matches. The CDR3 runs 15 residues. Germline V CDR1 and CDR2: MNHNS, SASEGT. The CDR3 nucleotides read TGTGCCAGCGGGCCACGACTAGCGGCTTACAATGAGCAGTTCTTC. It yields the protein CASGPRLAAYNEQFF.

This clonotype showed up many times. V is TRBV12-3 or TRBV12-4 and J is TRBJ2-2; no firm D call. The CDR3 loop spans 12 amino acids. V lost 7 bases and J lost 5, with 8 bases in between. The CDR3 nucleotides are TGTGCCAGCAACGTCAGGACCGGGGAGCTGTTTTTT. Protein: CASNVRTGELFF.

This clonotype was picked up a small number of times. The chain employs TRBV20-1 and TRBJ2-2; no clear D gene. The CDR3 spans 11 residues. Trimming removed 6 bases from V and 7 bases from J, with 9 bases in between. The V gene's germline CDR1 is DFQATT and CDR2 SNEGSKA (reference sequence). The CDR3 region is CSALTVGELFF. For the CDR3, the DNA is TGCAGTGCCCTCACGGTCGGGGAGCTGTTTTTT.

The rearrangement uses TRBV5-1 and TRBJ2-7; D may be TRBD2 (6 bases). Germline values: CDR1 SGHRS, CDR2 YFSETQ. CDR3 size: 12 residues. V dropped 3 bases and J dropped 5 bases, with 9 bases sitting between them. The CDR3 region has the DNA TGCGCCAGCAGCTCCGGGGGTCACGAGCAGTACTTC. This gives the protein CASSSGGHEQYF.

Many counts were recorded for this clonotype. The gene calls are TRBV9 and TRBJ1-4; D remains unclear. Germline V gene data show CDR1 as SGDLS and CDR2 as YYNGEE. V was cut by 7 bases and J by 1 base, with 14 bases left in between. The CDR3 is 15 amino acids. CDR3 protein: CASGVDGLTNEKLFF. The CDR3 DNA reads TGTGCCAGCGGTGTGGACGGATTAACTAATGAAAAACTGTTTTTT.

This clonotype came up many times. The rearrangement uses TRBV12-3 or TRBV12-4 and TRBJ2-5; 10 bases agree with TRBD2. CDR3 length: 19 residues. Losses at the gene ends were 1 base for V and 1 base for J; bases not matched to a gene: 12. The CDR3 DNA follows: TGTGCCAGCAGTTTAGTACTAGCGGGATTGGGTAGTCTCCAAGAGACCCAGTACTTC. Amino acids: CASSLVLAGLGSLQETQYF.

This clonotype turned up a few times. The J gene is TRBJ2-3, the V gene TRBV5-5; perhaps TRBD2 as D (5 bases). The V gene's germline CDR1 is SGHKS and CDR2 YYEKEE (reference sequence). V lost 2 bases and J 3 bases, leaving 13 bases between the germline ends. This CDR3 is 15 amino acids long. As DNA, the CDR3 is TGTGCCAGCAGCTTTCTAAGGGTAGCGACAGATACGCAGTATTTT. This sequence encodes CASSFLRVATDTQYF.

This clonotype was picked up many times. The genes are TRBV5-1 and TRBJ2-3; D unresolved. The ends were cut back, 0 bases at V and 8 bases at J, with 13 bases in the middle. The CDR3 extends over 14 amino acids. Per the germline V gene, CDR1 is SGHRS and CDR2 is YFSETQ. The CDR3 here is CASSLGPSSVTQYF. The CDR3, as DNA: TGCGCCAGCAGCTTGGGCCCCTCATCAGTTACGCAGTATTTT.

The sample holds a few counts of this clonotype. The chain couples TRBV18 to TRBJ2-1; TRBD2 matches at 11 bases. CDR1 is KGHSH and CDR2 is LQKENI in the germline V gene. This CDR3 contains 14 residues. The V gene end was trimmed by 5 bases and the J gene end by 9 bases; junction bases not matched to a gene: 6. The CDR3 coding sequence is TGTGCCAGCTCAGAACTAGCGGGAGAAGTTGAGCAGTTCTTC. This encodes CASSELAGEVEQFF.

This clonotype was picked up a small number of times. V usage is TRBV30 and J usage is TRBJ2-7; TRBD1 agrees at 9 bases. The V gene's germline CDR1 is GTSNPN and CDR2 SVGIG (reference sequence). Losses at the gene ends were 3 bases for V and 6 bases for J; bases not matched to a gene: 9. This CDR3 has 14 residues. CDR3 residues: CAWRRVQGAGEQYF. CDR3 coding DNA: TGTGCCTGGAGGAGGGTACAGGGGGCGGGCGAGCAGTACTTC.

This clonotype has just a few counts. The chain uses TRBV10-3 and TRBJ1-5; a weak D match, TRBD1 (5 bases). V was cut by 6 bases and J by 0 bases, with 21 bases left in between. Germline values: CDR1 ENHRY, CDR2 SYGVKD. The CDR3 runs to 18 residues. The CDR3 protein is CAISAGREGPYSNQPQHF. The DNA for the CDR3 is TGTGCCATCAGCGCGGGCCGAGAGGGGCCCTATAGCAATCAGCCCCAGCATTTT.

The chain carries TRBV28 and TRBJ1-1; TRBD1 is a possible D gene (5 bases). Germline-derived CDR1 and CDR2 are MDHEN and SYDVKM. The CDR3 is 13 amino acids. The ends were cut back, 10 bases at V and 8 bases at J, with 20 bases in the middle. Written as DNA, the CDR3 is TGTGCCACTTCGGAACGGGGGTCAGCGGAAGCTTTCTTT. Encoded protein: CATSERGSAEAFF.

This chain connects TRBV5-1 to TRBJ2-3; 7 bases align to TRBD1. CDR3 length: 14 residues. V was pared by 0 bases and J by 6 bases, with 4 bases of the junction left unmatched. The V gene's germline CDR1 is SGHRS and CDR2 YFSETQ. CDR3 in amino acids: CASSLEGAVDTQYF. CDR3 nucleotide sequence: TGCGCCAGCAGCTTGGAGGGGGCCGTGGATACGCAGTATTTT.

The chain uses TRBV5-4 and TRBJ2-6, with unresolved D. Germline V gives CDR1 SGHNT, CDR2 YYREEE (reference sequence). CDR3 length equals 14 residues. V was trimmed by 9 bases and J by 0 bases, leaving 10 bases between them. CDR3 sequence: CATTSSSGANVLTF. As DNA, the CDR3 is TGTGCCACCACAAGTTCCTCTGGGGCCAACGTCCTGACTTTC.

This clonotype occurred a few times. The chain employs TRBV28 and TRBJ2-7, with D unclear. Trimming removed 2 bases at V and 7 bases at J, with 30 bases between. CDR3 length: 19 amino acids. Germline CDR1 reads MDHEN; CDR2 reads SYDVKM. The DNA for the CDR3 is TGTGCCAGCAGTTTACCTGGGCTACGTATGGTGAGCCCCCCGGAAGAGCAGTACTTC. This translates into CASSLPGLRMVSPPEEQYF.

This clonotype was detected only a few times. The V gene is TRBV20-1, the J gene TRBJ2-5; 8 bases match TRBD2. Germline V lookup: CDR1 DFQATT, CDR2 SNEGSKA (reference sequence). This CDR3 comprises 15 residues. The junction had 10 bases not matched to a gene; V was cut back by 2 bases and J by 5 bases. The CDR3 region is CSARLPGLGTETQYF. In nucleotides, the CDR3 is TGCAGTGCTAGATTACCGGGACTAGGAACGGAGACCCAGTACTTC.

With respect to this clonotype: A much larger clone lies one base from this, so it may be a read error. The gene calls are TRBV20-1 and TRBJ1-5, with D tentatively TRBD1 (6 bases). The V end was cut by 8 bases, the J end by 0 bases, with 17 bases between. CDR1 is DFQATT and CDR2 is SNEGSKA in the germline V gene (reference sequence). The CDR3 runs to 15 residues. The CDR3, as DNA: TGCAGTACAGCAGCAGGGGCTTATAGCAATCAGCCCCAGCATTTT. The encoded protein is CSTAAGAYSNQPQHF.